This TCR beta chain stems from a study of T cell responses to AZD1222 COVID-19 vaccine. For the study at large: Combined were second doses at about 4 or about 12 weeks. Broader study findings: It should be noted that donors were predominantly white British and more often female, and clonal diversity was possibly underestimated. Researchers report vaccine-associated CD4 TCRs spanning spike, with dominance at 160-218 and 743-854. No day 14 peak samples; only post-peak repertoires were characterized.

Turning to this clone: Antigen specificity is unknown.

Germline V gene data show CDR1 as SGHNT and CDR2 as YYREEE (reference sequence). V lost 2 bases, J lost 1 base, and 11 bases stayed unmatched. This CDR3 has 17 amino acids. Sequencing was performed with immunoSEQ multiplex PCR; in TCRdb, only in-frame clones are kept and a portion is missing. The sample lists over 110,000 clones, 80% to 90% seen once, with just over 5.5% in the top ten. This chain uses TRBV5-4 with TRBJ1-1, with 7 nucleotides matching TRBD1. The clonotype originates from an adult in good health. The sequencing here drew on peripheral blood, taken on day 0 of AZD1222 vaccination. The CDR3 region is CASSFGYSGGPNTEAFF. CDR3 nucleotides: TGTGCCAGCAGCTTTGGATACTCAGGGGGTCCGAACACTGAAGCTTTCTTT.